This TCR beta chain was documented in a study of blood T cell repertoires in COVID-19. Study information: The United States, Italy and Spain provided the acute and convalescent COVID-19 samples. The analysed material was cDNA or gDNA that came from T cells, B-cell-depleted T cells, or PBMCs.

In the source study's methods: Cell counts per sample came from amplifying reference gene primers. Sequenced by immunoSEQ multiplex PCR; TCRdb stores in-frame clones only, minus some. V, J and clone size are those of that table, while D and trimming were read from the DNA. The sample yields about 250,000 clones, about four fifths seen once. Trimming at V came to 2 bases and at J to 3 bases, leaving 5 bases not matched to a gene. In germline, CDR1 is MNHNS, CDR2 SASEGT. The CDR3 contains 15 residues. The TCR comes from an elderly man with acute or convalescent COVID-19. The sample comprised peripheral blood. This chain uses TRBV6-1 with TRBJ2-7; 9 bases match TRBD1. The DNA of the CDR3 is TGTGCCAGCAGTGAAAAGCCGGGACAGGGCTACGAGCAGTACTTC. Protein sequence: CASSEKPGQGYEQYF.